This T cell receptor (beta chain) emerged from a study of vaccination effects on CD4 cells after COVID-19. Looking at the study overall: With the ViraFEST assay, the study expanded antigen-specific CD4+ T cells using viral peptide pools, then sequenced them. About 2 million PBMC were seeded per well and grown in the presence of 10 IU/ml IL-2 and about 10 ug/ml peptides.

This clone has only a few counts. The antigen is undetermined. The CDR3 sequence is 15 residues long. Germline CDR1 reads LNHDA; CDR2 reads SQIVND (reference sequence). V was clipped by 3 bases and J by 4 bases, with 12 bases between them. Upon completion of around eleven days in culture, CD4+ T cells were isolated. The method was immunoSEQ multiplex PCR; TCRdb's version includes in-frame clones alone and lacks a portion of them. Among roughly 36,000 clones listed, 65% to 75% were seen once. Whole-study results and caveats: Whether induced by infection or by vaccine, clones showed marked clonal contraction late after vaccination.

The chain uses TRBV19 and TRBJ2-2; weak D call: TRBD2 (5 bases). Sequencing used CD4+ T cells from PBMCs cultured without peptide, obtained before COVID-19 vaccination. The clonotype was recovered from a human donor who received a COVID-19 vaccine. CDR3 DNA sequence: TGTGCCAGTAGTATGGGGAAACGGGGCACCGGGGAGCTGTTTTTT. Protein: CASSMGKRGTGELFF.